This entry lists 17 T cell receptor beta chains sequenced from one sample in a study of T-cell reconstitution after alpha-beta-depleted transplantation in children. This sample's TCRbeta library carried unique molecular identifier barcodes. Via MiXCR, TCRdb re-called the PCR reads, giving one row per CDR3 protein. This repertoire shows about 580,000 distinct CDR3 sequences, about a quarter found once; its top ten account for about a third. The sequenced sample was PBMCs, obtained before TCRalphabeta/CD19-depleted stem cell transplant. The receptors originated from a boy younger than two with Wiskott-Aldrich syndrome, due to receive a stem cell transplant.

This clonotype was seen a handful of times. The chain has TRBV2 and TRBJ1-6; D remains unclear. The CDR3 covers 14 residues. Trimming took off 7 bases at V and 9 bases at J, with 16 bases between the two ends. The germline CDR1 and CDR2 sequences are SNHLY and FYNNEI. CDR3: CASILDGKLSPLHF. CDR3 nucleotide sequence: TGTGCCAGCATCTTGGACGGCAAGCTTTCACCCCTCCACTTT. Based on the CDR3 plus reference TRBV2 and TRBJ1-6, the full variable domain is EPEVTQTPSHQVTQMGQEVILRCVPISNHLYFYWYRQILGQKVEFLVSFYNNEISEKSEIFDDQFSVERPDGSNFTLKIRSTKLEDSAMYFCASILDGKLSPLHFGNGTRLTVT.

V and J are TRBV20-1 and TRBJ1-1; D gene unclear. This CDR3 is built from 13 residues. Germline assignment: CDR1 DFQATT and CDR2 SNEGSKA (reference sequence). V lost 3 bases and J 4 bases, leaving 12 bases between the germline ends. CDR3 DNA: TGCAGTGCTAGGAGACCGAGCAGCACTGAAGCTTTCTTT. Translated: CSARRPSSTEAFF.

V is TRBV7-3 and J is TRBJ1-2; D is undetermined. CDR3 length: 11 residues. V lost 8 bases and J lost 3, with 7 bases in between. Germline lookup yields CDR1 SGHTA and CDR2 FQGTGA. CDR3 sequence (DNA): TGTGCCAGCGGACGGTACTATGGCTACACCTTC. It is translated as CASGRYYGYTF.

The J gene is TRBJ2-5, the V gene TRBV7-6; weak D call: TRBD2 (6 bases). Trimming took off 5 bases at V and 3 bases at J, with 19 bases between the two ends. This CDR3 contains 16 residues. Germline-derived CDR1 and CDR2 are SGHVS and FNYEAQ. The chain's CDR3 is CASSPMVAVREETQYF. CDR3 bases: TGTGCCAGCAGCCCTATGGTAGCGGTCAGGGAAGAGACCCAGTACTTC.

This clonotype was found a few times. The chain uses TRBV11-3 and TRBJ1-4; 9 nucleotides align to TRBD1. J was trimmed by 3 bases and V by 0 bases; bases with no gene match: 5. Germline V gene lookup returns CDR1 SGHNT and CDR2 YENEEA. CDR3 length equals 17 residues. The CDR3, as DNA: TGTGCCAGCAGCTTAGATCTACAGGGGGCGGCTAATGAAAAACTGTTTTTT. Translation: CASSLDLQGAANEKLFF.

This clonotype was counted a few times. The rearrangement uses TRBV30 and TRBJ2-1; 12 bases match TRBD2. Germline CDR1 reads GTSNPN; CDR2 reads SVGIG (reference sequence). CDR3 size: 17 residues. After removal of 4 bases from V and 4 bases from J, the junction contained 11 bases not matched to a gene. CDR3: CAWKSSGRGTTYNEQFF. CDR3 sequence (DNA): TGTGCCTGGAAATCTAGCGGGAGGGGTACTACGTACAATGAGCAGTTCTTC.

The chain recombines TRBV6-5 with TRBJ2-7, with D possibly TRBD2 on 7 matching bases. The CDR3 runs 14 residues. Germline CDR1 reads MNHEY; CDR2 reads SVGAGI. V was shortened by 2 bases and J by 6 bases, with 14 bases between the two germline ends. CDR3 in DNA: TGTGCCAGCAGTTACGGGAGGGGGGGACGCGAGCAGTACTTC. This gives the protein CASSYGRGGREQYF.

This clonotype was seen a handful of times. The CDR3 reads CASRSRLAKNIQYF. The CDR3 DNA sequence: TGTGCCAGCAGAAGCCGTTTAGCCAAAAACATTCAGTACTTC. The chain links TRBV12-3 or TRBV12-4 to TRBJ2-4; no firm D call. The CDR3 is 14 amino acids. Trimming cost V 6 bases and J 0 bases, with 9 bases left between them.

This clonotype was detected only a few times. The V call is TRBV7-8, the J call TRBJ2-3, with TRBD1 matching over 7 bases. J lost 2 bases, V lost 5 bases, and 4 bases had no gene match. This CDR3 has 14 residues. CDR1 is SGHVS, CDR2 FQNEAQ, per germline. The CDR3 reads CASSLGTDTDTQYF. CDR3 sequence (DNA): TGTGCCAGCAGCCTTGGGACAGACACAGATACGCAGTATTTT.

The V gene is TRBV5-1, the J gene TRBJ2-5, with 10 nucleotides matching TRBD2. The CDR3 consists of 16 residues. Germline V lookup: CDR1 SGHRS, CDR2 YFSETQ. J was trimmed by 3 bases and V by 0 bases; bases with no gene match: 5. For the CDR3, the DNA is TGCGCCAGCAGCTTGGCGAGCGGGAGGGCCGAAGAGACCCAGTACTTC. It is translated as CASSLASGRAEETQYF.

CDR3 DNA: TGTGCCAGCAGACTAGCCCTTGGCGGGAGCGCCGGGGAGCTGTTTTTT. Amino acids: CASRLALGGSAGELFF. The J gene is TRBJ2-2, the V gene TRBV12-3 or TRBV12-4, with 7 bases identical to TRBD2. This CDR3 has 16 amino acids. V lost 6 bases and J lost 6; bases outside the gene matches: 13.

The chain uses TRBV27 and TRBJ1-5; no firm D call. CDR1 and CDR2 (germline): MNHEY, SMNVEV (reference sequence). Trimming removed 4 bases from V and 0 bases from J, with 10 bases in between. This CDR3 is built from 15 residues. Here the CDR3 DNA reads TGTGCCAGCAGTTCGTGGTTGAATAGCAATCAGCCCCAGCATTTT. It yields the protein CASSSWLNSNQPQHF.

This clonotype was seen a few times. V is TRBV3-1 and J is TRBJ2-1; the match to TRBD2 covers 7 bases. Germline CDR1 is LGHDT and CDR2 is YNNKEL (reference sequence). The CDR3 extends over 15 amino acids. V shed 0 bases and J 8 bases; nucleotides not matched to a gene: 7. The CDR3 protein is CASSQEFGRPDEQFF. The CDR3 nucleotides read TGTGCCAGCAGCCAAGAATTCGGGAGGCCCGATGAGCAGTTCTTC.

The rearrangement joins TRBV2 to TRBJ1-2; TRBD1 agrees at 9 bases. The V gene end was trimmed by 10 bases and the J gene end by 1 base; junction bases not matched to a gene: 13. This CDR3 spans 16 amino acids. The germline CDR1 and CDR2 sequences are SNHLY and FYNNEI. The CDR3 region is CANTGTGSGFNYGYTF. In DNA form, the CDR3 reads TGTGCCAATACCGGGACAGGGAGTGGCTTTAACTATGGCTACACCTTC.

The chain uses TRBV6-1 and TRBJ1-1; 8 bases are a match to TRBD1. Trimming at V came to 5 bases and at J to 7 bases, leaving 6 bases not matched to a gene. CDR3 size: 13 residues. CDR1 MNHNS and CDR2 SASEGT come from the germline V gene. This chain's CDR3 is CASSLGQGLEAFF. In nucleotides, the CDR3 is TGTGCCAGCAGTCTCGGACAGGGTCTTGAAGCTTTCTTT.

This clonotype was counted a few times. The V and J genes are TRBV20-1 and TRBJ1-5; the D is unclear. The CDR3 contains 17 residues. The V end lost 3 bases, the J end lost 3 bases, and 21 bases lay between the germline ends. Looked up from germline, CDR1 is DFQATT and CDR2 is SNEGSKA (reference sequence). CDR3 residues: CSARGRPNPGNNQPQHF. The CDR3 DNA is TGCAGTGCTAGGGGGAGGCCCAACCCGGGCAACAATCAGCCCCAGCATTTT.

In this sample, this clonotype turned up a few times. The rearrangement links TRBV12-3 or TRBV12-4 to TRBJ2-4; D uncertain. This CDR3 comprises 15 residues. With 3 bases removed from V and 1 base from J, the gap between germline ends came to 10 bases. The CDR3 sequence is CASSFQSGAKNIQYF. As DNA, the CDR3 is TGTGCCAGCAGTTTCCAGTCGGGTGCCAAAAACATTCAGTACTTC.